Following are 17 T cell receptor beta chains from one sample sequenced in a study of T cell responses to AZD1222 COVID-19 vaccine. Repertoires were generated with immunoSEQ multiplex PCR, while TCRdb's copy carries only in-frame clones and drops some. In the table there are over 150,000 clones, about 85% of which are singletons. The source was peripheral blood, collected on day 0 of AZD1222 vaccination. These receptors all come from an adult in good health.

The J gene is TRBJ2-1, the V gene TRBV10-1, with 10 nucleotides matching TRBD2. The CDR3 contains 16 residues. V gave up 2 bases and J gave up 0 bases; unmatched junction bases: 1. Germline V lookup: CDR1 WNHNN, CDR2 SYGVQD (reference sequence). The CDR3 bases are TGCGCCAGCAGTGAGCCTAGCGGGAGCTCCTACAATGAGCAGTTCTTC. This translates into CASSEPSGSSYNEQFF.

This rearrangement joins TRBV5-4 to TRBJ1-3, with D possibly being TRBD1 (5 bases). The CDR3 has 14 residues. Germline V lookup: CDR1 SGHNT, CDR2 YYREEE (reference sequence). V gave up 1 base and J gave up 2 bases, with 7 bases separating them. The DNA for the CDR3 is TGTGCCAGCAGCTTGCAGGGTGCTGGAAACACCATATATTTT. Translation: CASSLQGAGNTIYF. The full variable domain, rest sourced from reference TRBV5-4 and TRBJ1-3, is ETGVTQSPTHLIKTRGQQVTLRCSSQSGHNTVSWYQQALGQGPQFIFQYYREEENGRGNFPPRFSGLQFPNYSSELNVNALELDDSALYLCASSLQGAGNTIYFGEGSWLTVV.

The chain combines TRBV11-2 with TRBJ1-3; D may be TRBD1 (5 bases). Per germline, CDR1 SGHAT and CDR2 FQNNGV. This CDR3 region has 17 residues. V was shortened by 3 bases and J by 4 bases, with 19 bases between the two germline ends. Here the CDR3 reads CASSFYTGPTPGNTIYF. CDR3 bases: TGTGCCAGCAGCTTCTACACGGGACCTACCCCCGGAAACACCATATATTTT.

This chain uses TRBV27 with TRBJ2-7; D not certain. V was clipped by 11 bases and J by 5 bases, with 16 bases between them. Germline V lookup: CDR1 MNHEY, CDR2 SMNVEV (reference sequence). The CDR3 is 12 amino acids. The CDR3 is CAVRQNVHEQYF. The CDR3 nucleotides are TGTGCCGTAAGACAAAACGTCCACGAGCAGTACTTC.

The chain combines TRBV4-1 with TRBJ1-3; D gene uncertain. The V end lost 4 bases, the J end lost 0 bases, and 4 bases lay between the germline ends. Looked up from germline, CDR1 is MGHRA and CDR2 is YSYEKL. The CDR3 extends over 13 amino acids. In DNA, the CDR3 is TGCGCCAGCAGCCTTGCCTCTGGAAACACCATATATTTT. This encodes CASSLASGNTIYF.

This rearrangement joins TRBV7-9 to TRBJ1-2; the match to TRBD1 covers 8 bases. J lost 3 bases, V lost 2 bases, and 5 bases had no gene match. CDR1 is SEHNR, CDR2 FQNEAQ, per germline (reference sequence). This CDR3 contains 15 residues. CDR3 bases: TGTGCCAGCAGCTTAAGGCCAGGGGGCGACTATGGCTACACCTTC. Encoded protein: CASSLRPGGDYGYTF.

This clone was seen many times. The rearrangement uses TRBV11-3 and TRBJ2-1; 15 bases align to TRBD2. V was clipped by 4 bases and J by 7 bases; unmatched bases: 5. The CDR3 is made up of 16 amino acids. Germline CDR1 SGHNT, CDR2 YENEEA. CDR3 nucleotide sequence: TGTGCCAGCAGCTCGGGACTAGCGGGAGGCGGGAATGAGCAGTTCTTC. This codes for CASSSGLAGGGNEQFF.

CDR3 residues: CASSQGPAAPQHF. In nucleotides, the CDR3 is TGTGCCAGCAGTCAGGGACCGGCGGCGCCCCAGCATTTT. The chain combines TRBV3-1 (or the pseudogene TRBV3-2) with TRBJ1-5; D is perhaps TRBD1 (5 bases). Trimming pared 6 bases from V and 9 bases from J, leaving 15 bases between. The CDR3 contains 13 residues. CDR1 and CDR2 (germline): LGHDT, YNNKEL (reference sequence).

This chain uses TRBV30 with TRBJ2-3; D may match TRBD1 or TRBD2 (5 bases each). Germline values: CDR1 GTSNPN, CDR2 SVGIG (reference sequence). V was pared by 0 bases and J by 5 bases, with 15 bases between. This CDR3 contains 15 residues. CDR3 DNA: TGTGCCTGGAGTGTACTCCCCCAGGGAGAAGATACGCAGTATTTT. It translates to CAWSVLPQGEDTQYF. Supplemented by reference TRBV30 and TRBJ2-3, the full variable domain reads SQTIHQWPATLVQPVGSPLSLECTVEGTSNPNLYWYRQAAGRGLQLLFYSVGIGQISSEVPQNLSASRPQDRQFILSSKKLLLSDSGFYLCAWSVLPQGEDTQYFGPGTRLTVL.

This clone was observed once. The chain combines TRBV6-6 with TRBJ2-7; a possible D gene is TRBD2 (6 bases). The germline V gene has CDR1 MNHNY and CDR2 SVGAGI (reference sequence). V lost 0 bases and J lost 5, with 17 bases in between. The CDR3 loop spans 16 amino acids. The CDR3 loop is CASSYSIFGGGNEQYF. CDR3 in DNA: TGTGCCAGCAGTTACTCGATCTTCGGGGGTGGAAACGAGCAGTACTTC.

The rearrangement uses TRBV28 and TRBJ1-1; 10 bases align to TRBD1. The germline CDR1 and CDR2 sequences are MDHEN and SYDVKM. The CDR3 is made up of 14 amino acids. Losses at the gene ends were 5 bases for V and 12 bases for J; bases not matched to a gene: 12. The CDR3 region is CASSPPPGQGETFF. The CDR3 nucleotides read TGTGCCAGCAGTCCGCCCCCTGGACAGGGGGAAACTTTCTTT.

In DNA form, the CDR3 reads TGTGCCAGCAGCCAAGATCTAAAGGGTAGACCCAATGAAAAACTGTTTTTT. Translated, it gives CASSQDLKGRPNEKLFF. The genes are TRBV3-1 (or the pseudogene TRBV3-2) and TRBJ1-4, with unresolved D. The germline V gene has CDR1 LGHDT and CDR2 YNNKEL (reference sequence). V was pared by 0 bases and J by 5 bases, with 16 bases between. CDR3 length: 17 residues.

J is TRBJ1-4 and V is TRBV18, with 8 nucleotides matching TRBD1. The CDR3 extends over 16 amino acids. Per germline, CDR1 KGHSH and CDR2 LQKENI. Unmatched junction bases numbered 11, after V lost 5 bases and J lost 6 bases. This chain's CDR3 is CASSSSRGRGYEKLFF. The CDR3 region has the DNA TGTGCCAGCTCATCGTCCAGGGGGCGCGGTTATGAAAAACTGTTTTTT. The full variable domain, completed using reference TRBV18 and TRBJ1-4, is NAGVMQNPRHLVRRRGQEARLRCSPMKGHSHVYWYRQLPEEGLKFMVYLQKENIIDESGMPKERFSAEFPKEGPSILRIQQVVRGDSAAYFCASSSSRGRGYEKLFFGSGTQLSVL.

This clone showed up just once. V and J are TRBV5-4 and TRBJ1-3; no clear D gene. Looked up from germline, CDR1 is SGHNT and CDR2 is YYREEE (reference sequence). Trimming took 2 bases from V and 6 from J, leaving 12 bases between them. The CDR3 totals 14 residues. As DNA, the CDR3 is TGTGCCAGCAGCTTCGAAGGGTTAGAAAACACCATATATTTT. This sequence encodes CASSFEGLENTIYF.

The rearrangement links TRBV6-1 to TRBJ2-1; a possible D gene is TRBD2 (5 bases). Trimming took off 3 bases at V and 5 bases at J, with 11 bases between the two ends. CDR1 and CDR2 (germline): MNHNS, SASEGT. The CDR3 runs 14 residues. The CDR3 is CASSDRTLHNEQFF. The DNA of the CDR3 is TGTGCCAGCAGTGATCGGACTCTACACAATGAGCAGTTCTTC.

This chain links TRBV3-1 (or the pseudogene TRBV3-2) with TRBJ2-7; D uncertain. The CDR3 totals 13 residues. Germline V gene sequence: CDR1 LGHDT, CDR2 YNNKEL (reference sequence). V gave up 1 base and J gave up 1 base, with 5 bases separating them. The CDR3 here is CASSQVPSYEQYF. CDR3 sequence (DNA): TGTGCCAGCAGCCAAGTTCCTTCCTACGAGCAGTACTTC.

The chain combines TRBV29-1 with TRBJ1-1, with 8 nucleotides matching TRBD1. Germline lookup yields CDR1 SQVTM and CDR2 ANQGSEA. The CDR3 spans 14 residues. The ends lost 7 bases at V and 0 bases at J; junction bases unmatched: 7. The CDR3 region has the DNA TGCAGCGCCCAAAGACAGGGGATGAACACTGAAGCTTTCTTT. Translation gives CSAQRQGMNTEAFF.